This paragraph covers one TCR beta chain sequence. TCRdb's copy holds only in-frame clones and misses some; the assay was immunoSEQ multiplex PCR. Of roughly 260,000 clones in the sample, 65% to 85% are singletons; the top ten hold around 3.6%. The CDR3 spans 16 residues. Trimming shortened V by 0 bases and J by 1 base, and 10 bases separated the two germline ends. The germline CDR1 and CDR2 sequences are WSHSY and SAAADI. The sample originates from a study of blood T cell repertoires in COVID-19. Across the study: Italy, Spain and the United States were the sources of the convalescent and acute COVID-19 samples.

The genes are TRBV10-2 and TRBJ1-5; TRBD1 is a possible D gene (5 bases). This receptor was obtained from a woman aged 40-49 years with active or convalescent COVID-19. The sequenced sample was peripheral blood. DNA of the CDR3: TGCGCCAGCAGTGAGTCGGCGGGGGTGAGCAATCAGCCCCAGCATTTT. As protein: CASSESAGVSNQPQHF.